This T cell receptor beta chain was documented in a study of T-cell reconstitution after alpha-beta-depleted transplantation in children. Unique molecular identifiers featured in how the TCRbeta library was prepared. TCRdb fed the PCR reads into MiXCR, producing one record per CDR3 protein. The sample has 700,000 to 950,000 distinct CDR3 sequences, roughly 16% seen once. The V gene lost 4 bases and the J gene lost 7 bases, with 9 bases spanning the gap. From germline, CDR1 is SGHKS and CDR2 YYEKEE (reference sequence). The CDR3 runs to 12 residues. The source is a male patient younger than 18 who had a stem cell transplant for acute lymphoblastic leukemia, so the T cells may come from the graft donor. The genes are TRBV5-5 and TRBJ2-1, with D perhaps matching TRBD1 (6 bases). Here the sequenced sample was PBMCs, mostly from graft donor cells, taken 360 days after TCRalphabeta/CD19-depleted stem cell transplant. The CDR3: CASSHTGNEQFF. In DNA form, the CDR3 reads TGTGCCAGCAGCCACACAGGGAATGAGCAGTTCTTC.